The source of this TCR beta chain is a study of blood T cells in healthy people across ages. General observations from the study: The lack of PBMC sorting stopped any conclusive naive versus antigen-experienced comparison. Changes seen in expanded clonotypes were possibly confounded by donor CMV status left unknown.

V was pared by 4 bases and J by 9 bases, with 5 bases of the junction left unmatched. CDR1 is SGHAT, CDR2 FQDESV, per germline (reference sequence). This CDR3 contains 14 residues. Extractions gave at least 5.5 micrograms of total RNA per sample. It was with a sample-barcoded 5' primer and a J-beta primer mix that a second PCR of roughly 6 to 12 cycles was run. Per sample, CDR3-containing paired-end reads numbered at least 2.5 million. From the 5' RACE reads, TCRdb called clonotypes with MiXCR, one entry per CDR3 protein. This sample has 1.5 million to 2 million distinct CDR3 sequences, with just under 50% found just once. In the case of this clonotype: The target antigen is unknown.

The chain couples TRBV11-1 to TRBJ1-6; 8 nucleotides line up with TRBD1. The sequence was collected from a woman aged 40 to 50 in good health. Sequenced sample: blood. The CDR3 here is CASSSWTGSSPLHF. Written as DNA, the CDR3 is TGTGCCAGCAGCTCATGGACAGGGAGTTCACCCCTCCACTTT.